This T cell receptor (beta chain) was observed in a study of cytomegalovirus exposure and HLA in healthy donors. In the PCR, 60 Vbeta and 13 Jbeta primers were used. Profiling relied on immunoSEQ multiplex PCR, and the TCRdb table lists in-frame clones only, not all of them. The table includes some 80,000 clones, about 84% detected once. Unmatched junction bases numbered 0, after V lost 0 bases and J lost 3 bases. Germline values: CDR1 SGHRS, CDR2 YFSETQ. The CDR3 spans 14 residues. For this clone: Its antigen is still unknown.

Study-level points and caveats: Highest at DRB1 and lowest at HLA-C, TCR association rates differed among HLA loci in a later analysis.

The chain carries TRBV5-1 and TRBJ1-2, with 9 bases matching TRBD1. Sequenced material: PBMCs. The origin of this receptor is a man between 35 and 55 years old in good health and CMV-seronegative. The CDR3: CASSLGDRDYGYTF. The CDR3 bases are TGCGCCAGCAGCTTGGGGGACAGGGACTATGGCTACACCTTC.